This T cell receptor beta chain was recovered during a study of blood T cell repertoires in COVID-19. Clinical history reported by participants formed the basis on which cohorts were assigned. Only in-frame clones appear in the TCRdb table, and some are missing; sequencing was by immunoSEQ multiplex PCR. The data show over 200,000 clones, over 80% seen once. The V segment lost 4 bases and the J segment 2 bases; nucleotides outside the gene matches: 8. CDR3 size: 15 residues. Per the germline V gene, CDR1 is SGHDN and CDR2 is FVKESK. The receptor comes from a woman aged 25 to 39 who had been exposed to COVID-19. Sequencing used PBMCs or T cells enriched from blood (not recorded which). The J gene is TRBJ2-7, the V gene TRBV14; the match to TRBD2 covers 7 bases. CDR3 loop: CASSLTLAVAYEQYF. Written as DNA, the CDR3 is TGTGCCAGCAGCCTAACCCTAGCGGTAGCCTACGAGCAGTACTTC.